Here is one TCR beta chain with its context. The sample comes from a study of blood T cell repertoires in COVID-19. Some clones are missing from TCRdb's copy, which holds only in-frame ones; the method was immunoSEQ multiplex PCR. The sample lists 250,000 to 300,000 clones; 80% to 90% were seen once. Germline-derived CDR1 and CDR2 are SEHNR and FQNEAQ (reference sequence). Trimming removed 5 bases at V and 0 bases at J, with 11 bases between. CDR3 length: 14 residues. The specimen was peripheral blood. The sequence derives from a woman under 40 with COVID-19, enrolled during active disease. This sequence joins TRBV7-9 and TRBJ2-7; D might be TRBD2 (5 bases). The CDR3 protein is CASSAQEGSYEQYF. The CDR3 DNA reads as TGTGCCAGCAGCGCCCAAGAGGGCTCCTACGAGCAGTACTTC.